These 29 T cell receptor beta chains came from one sample sequenced in a study of shared clonotypes between healthy human individuals. Naivety among CD8 cells was defined by CD45RO negativity and positive CCR7 selection, thereby excluding terminally differentiated effector memory CD45RA+ cells. Assay used: immunoSEQ multiplex PCR; TCRdb lists only in-frame clones, some missing. The profile shows 2 million or so clones, approximately 95% of them singletons. Sequencing was carried out using naive CD8+ T cells sorted from blood. These receptor sequences come from a man between 18 and 35 years old in good health.

The gene calls are TRBV5-3 and TRBJ1-5; no firm D call. TRBV5-3 is treated as an ORF (open reading frame) with a function not yet certain. Trimming removed 10 bases from V and 7 bases from J, with 24 bases in between. This CDR3 has 15 amino acids. CDR3 in DNA: TGTGCCGATAACAAGGTCCGGGTAGGCAGCCAGCCCCAGCATTTT. Translating gives CADNKVRVGSQPQHF.

This chain links TRBV4-1 with TRBJ2-5; TRBD2 matches 12 bases. V trimming: 3 bases; J trimming: 4 bases; junction bases outside the gene matches: 9. Germline V gene sequence: CDR1 MGHRA, CDR2 YSYEKL. This CDR3 is 17 amino acids long. CDR3 DNA: TGCGCCAGCAGCCAGGTTCCGAGGGGACTAGCGGGAGAGACCCAGTACTTC. This translates into CASSQVPRGLAGETQYF.

This rearrangement joins TRBV28 to TRBJ1-1; the match to TRBD1 covers 7 bases. Germline values: CDR1 MDHEN, CDR2 SYDVKM. Trimming removed 1 base from V and 4 bases from J; junction bases left unmatched: 6. This CDR3 region has 15 residues. This CDR3 reads CASSLSGGALTEAFF. CDR3 DNA sequence: TGTGCCAGCAGTTTATCAGGGGGGGCGCTCACTGAAGCTTTCTTT.

This chain links TRBV12-1 with TRBJ2-5; TRBD2 reflects the table's D call only, with no check against the DNA. TRBV12-1 is noted as a pseudogene. The CDR3 is made up of 15 amino acids. The CDR3 nucleotides read TGTGCCAGCAGCTTGCCTACGGTTAGAGTAAGGACCCAGTACTTC. Translation gives CASSLPTVRVRTQYF.

The chain recombines TRBV27 with TRBJ2-2; D is tentatively TRBD1 or TRBD2 (5 bases each). CDR1 and CDR2 from the germline V gene are MNHEY and SMNVEV (reference sequence). CDR3 length equals 13 residues. V was shortened by 1 base and J by 8 bases, with 8 bases between the two germline ends. The CDR3 nucleotides are TGTGCCAGCAGTTTATTGGGACCGGGGGAGCTGTTTTTT. It specifies CASSLLGPGELFF.

The chain recombines TRBV29-1 with TRBJ2-7; D possibly corresponds to TRBD2 (5 bases). Germline assignment: CDR1 SQVTM and CDR2 ANQGSEA. The CDR3 runs to 12 residues. V dropped 6 bases and J dropped 3 bases, with 12 bases sitting between them. The CDR3 is CSVRTSNYEQYF. DNA of the CDR3: TGCAGCGTCCGGACTTCCAACTACGAGCAGTACTTC.

CDR3 sequence reads: CASSMKRGGDEKLFF. CDR3 nucleotide sequence: TGTGCCAGTAGTATGAAGAGGGGCGGCGATGAAAAACTGTTTTTT. The chain uses TRBV19 and TRBJ1-4, with D perhaps TRBD1 (5 bases). Trimming removed 3 bases at V and 6 bases at J, with 14 bases between. Germline CDR1 reads LNHDA; CDR2 reads SQIVND (reference sequence). This CDR3 is built from 15 residues.

The chain combines TRBV7-9 with TRBJ2-3, with 10 bases lining up with TRBD1. Germline trimming cut 4 bases from V and 1 base from J; bases unmatched to any gene: 11. The germline CDR1 and CDR2 sequences are SEHNR and FQNEAQ (reference sequence). There are 18 residues in the CDR3. The CDR3 DNA is TGTGCCAGCAGCTATGCCCCCGGGACAGGGGACGGCACAGATACGCAGTATTTT. Its translation: CASSYAPGTGDGTDTQYF.

The chain couples TRBV7-9 to TRBJ2-3; 7 bases line up with TRBD2. The J segment lost 0 bases and the V segment lost 5 bases, leaving 8 bases of the junction unmatched. Per germline, CDR1 SEHNR and CDR2 FQNEAQ (reference sequence). The CDR3 consists of 16 residues. CDR3 sequence: CASSPSGGGSTDTQYF. For the CDR3, the DNA is TGTGCCAGCAGCCCTAGTGGCGGGGGAAGCACAGATACGCAGTATTTT. Full variable domain (missing parts from reference TRBV7-9 and TRBJ2-3): DTGVSQNPRHKITKRGQNVTFRCDPISEHNRLYWYRQTLGQGPEFLTYFQNEAQLEKSRLLSDRFSAERPKGSFSTLEIQRTEQGDSAMYLCASSPSGGGSTDTQYFGPGTRLTVL.

V is TRBV7-2 and J is TRBJ2-3, with 8 bases matching TRBD2. V lost 2 bases to trimming and J lost 0 bases; unmatched junction nucleotides: 7. CDR3 length: 17 amino acids. The germline V gene has CDR1 SGHTA and CDR2 FQGNSA. In nucleotides, the CDR3 is TGTGCCAGCAGCTTAAGCAGCGAGCGGGAGAGCACAGATACGCAGTATTTT. It translates to CASSLSSERESTDTQYF.

The genes are TRBV9 and TRBJ2-2; D unresolved. Trimming took 4 bases from V and 0 from J, leaving 13 bases between them. The CDR3 is made up of 16 amino acids. Germline lookup yields CDR1 SGDLS and CDR2 YYNGEE. CDR3 nucleotides: TGTGCCAGCAGCCTAGACCTGGTCGCGAACACCGGGGAGCTGTTTTTT. Translating gives CASSLDLVANTGELFF.

The chain carries TRBV7-8 and TRBJ2-7; TRBD2 matches at 8 bases. This CDR3 comprises 16 residues. Germline V gene sequence: CDR1 SGHVS, CDR2 FQNEAQ. With 5 bases clipped from V and 2 bases from J, the junction kept 11 bases outside the gene matches. CDR3 sequence: CASSQAGDGTAYEQYF. The CDR3 coding sequence is TGTGCCAGCAGCCAAGCGGGGGATGGTACCGCCTACGAGCAGTACTTC.

The CDR3 region has the DNA TGTGCCAGCAGTGAAAGGTCTCTAGCGGGAAACGATGAGCAGTTCTTC. This translates into CASSERSLAGNDEQFF. The chain recombines TRBV6-1 with TRBJ2-1; TRBD2 aligns across 9 bases. Germline V gene lookup returns CDR1 MNHNS and CDR2 SASEGT. This CDR3 has 16 amino acids. V was pared by 2 bases and J by 8 bases, with 10 bases of the junction left unmatched.

This clone was counted once. The rearrangement links TRBV27 to TRBJ2-1, with TRBD1 matching 8 bases. Germline values: CDR1 MNHEY, CDR2 SMNVEV (reference sequence). This CDR3 is built from 16 residues. V gave up 3 bases and J gave up 6 bases; unmatched junction bases: 10. Here the CDR3 reads CASSFLRRTGSNEQFF. The DNA for the CDR3 is TGTGCCAGCAGTTTCCTTCGGAGGACAGGGAGCAATGAGCAGTTCTTC.

A single count supports this clone. The rearrangement joins TRBV5-1 to TRBJ1-2; no reliable D call. V lost 1 base and J lost 2, with 9 bases in between. The length of the CDR3 is 14 residues. The V gene's germline CDR1 is SGHRS and CDR2 YFSETQ. Here the CDR3 DNA reads TGCGCCAGCAGCTTGCTACCCGCCAACTATGGCTACACCTTC. It is translated as CASSLLPANYGYTF.

The rearrangement links TRBV9 to TRBJ2-7; 8 positions agree with TRBD2. V lost 4 bases to trimming and J lost 0 bases; unmatched junction nucleotides: 9. The CDR3 spans 16 residues. CDR1 is SGDLS, CDR2 YYNGEE, per germline. CDR3 nucleotides: TGTGCCAGCAGCCGGAAGGCGGGGGGACTCTCCTACGAGCAGTACTTC. This codes for CASSRKAGGLSYEQYF.

A word on this clone: The identical CDR3 is also encoded by other nucleotide sequences in the sample. V and J are TRBV27 and TRBJ2-7; D possibly corresponds to TRBD2 (7 bases). The CDR3 runs 15 residues. CDR1 MNHEY and CDR2 SMNVEV come from the germline V gene (reference sequence). Deletions cut 0 bases from V and 0 bases from J, with 9 bases between. The CDR3 DNA reads TGTGCCAGCAGTTTATCGGGGGGGCTCTCCTACGAGCAGTACTTC. Translation gives CASSLSGGLSYEQYF.

J is TRBJ2-7 and V is TRBV6-5; D is possibly TRBD1 (5 bases). Germline CDR1 and CDR2: MNHEY and SVGAGI. V gave up 5 bases and J gave up 2 bases, with 10 bases separating them. There are 13 residues in the CDR3. The CDR3 protein is CASSAQTAYEQYF. In DNA form, the CDR3 reads TGTGCCAGCAGTGCCCAGACAGCCTACGAGCAGTACTTC.

This clone was counted once. This chain uses TRBV9 with TRBJ2-6; no firm D call. The CDR3 is made up of 16 amino acids. Germline V lookup: CDR1 SGDLS, CDR2 YYNGEE. V was clipped by 1 base and J by 0 bases, with 8 bases between them. CDR3 residues: CASSVTTHSGANVLTF. DNA of the CDR3: TGTGCCAGCAGCGTAACGACGCACTCTGGGGCCAACGTCCTGACTTTC.

This clone was recorded once. J is TRBJ2-7 and V is TRBV28; perhaps TRBD1 as D (6 bases). CDR3 length: 14 residues. The V gene lost 4 bases and the J gene lost 0 bases, with 10 bases spanning the gap. The germline CDR1 and CDR2 sequences are MDHEN and SYDVKM. As DNA, the CDR3 is TGTGCCAGCAGTTCTCAGGACAGCTCCTACGAGCAGTACTTC. Amino acids: CASSSQDSSYEQYF.

The J gene is TRBJ1-2, the V gene TRBV7-9; the match to TRBD1 covers 8 bases. This CDR3 has 17 amino acids. Germline CDR1 reads SEHNR; CDR2 reads FQNEAQ (reference sequence). The ends lost 1 base at V and 4 bases at J; junction bases unmatched: 11. The CDR3 coding sequence is TGTGCCAGCAGCTTAGGACAGACAGGGGACAAACCCTATGGCTACACCTTC. This encodes CASSLGQTGDKPYGYTF. Complete variable domain (other parts from reference TRBV7-9 and TRBJ1-2): DTGVSQNPRHKITKRGQNVTFRCDPISEHNRLYWYRQTLGQGPEFLTYFQNEAQLEKSRLLSDRFSAERPKGSFSTLEIQRTEQGDSAMYLCASSLGQTGDKPYGYTFGSGTRLTVV.

In nucleotides, the CDR3 is TGTGCCAGCAGCCCGCGCTTTAGCGGGGGGGCCGGGGAGCAGTTCTTC. Its translation: CASSPRFSGGAGEQFF. V usage is TRBV5-6 and J usage is TRBJ2-1; 11 bases map to TRBD2. Germline V CDR1 and CDR2: SGHDT, YYEEEE. The CDR3 is made up of 16 amino acids. J was trimmed by 10 bases and V by 4 bases; bases with no gene match: 13.

The chain is built from TRBV30 and TRBJ1-2; D perhaps matches TRBD1 (6 bases). CDR3 length: 13 amino acids. Trimming left V 3 bases short and J 8 bases short, with 16 bases between. The germline V gene has CDR1 GTSNPN and CDR2 SVGIG (reference sequence). Written as DNA, the CDR3 is TGTGCCTGGAGCGCTACAGGGCCCAGCGGCTACACCTTC. It translates to CAWSATGPSGYTF.

This clone was found once. The V and J genes are TRBV5-4 and TRBJ1-1; perhaps TRBD1 as D (5 bases). V was clipped by 4 bases and J by 4 bases, with 17 bases between them. The V gene's germline CDR1 is SGHNT and CDR2 YYREEE (reference sequence). The CDR3 is 15 residues long. The CDR3 is CASSGGRDGSTEAFF. The CDR3 coding sequence is TGTGCCAGCAGCGGGGGAAGGGATGGGAGCACTGAAGCTTTCTTT.

With respect to this clone: This CDR3 is also generated by other DNA sequences in the sample. The chain couples TRBV6-5 to TRBJ1-1; a possible D gene is TRBD1 (6 bases). V dropped 2 bases and J dropped 1 base, with 8 bases sitting between them. The CDR3 covers 14 residues. Germline CDR1 is MNHEY and CDR2 is SVGAGI. The CDR3: CASSYEGGNTEAFF. In DNA form, the CDR3 reads TGTGCCAGCAGTTACGAGGGGGGGAACACTGAAGCTTTCTTT.

V is TRBV5-4 and J is TRBJ1-1, with a possible D match to TRBD1 (6 bases). Germline V CDR1 and CDR2: SGHNT, YYREEE (reference sequence). V was shortened by 2 bases and J by 11 bases, with 16 bases between the two germline ends. The CDR3 is made up of 13 amino acids. The CDR3 protein is CASSFWGGEAAFF. The CDR3 DNA sequence: TGTGCCAGCAGCTTTTGGGGGGGCGAGGCTGCTTTCTTT. Looking up the rest from reference TRBV5-4 and TRBJ1-1 gives the full variable domain: ETGVTQSPTHLIKTRGQQVTLRCSSQSGHNTVSWYQQALGQGPQFIFQYYREEENGRGNFPPRFSGLQFPNYSSELNVNALELDDSALYLCASSFWGGEAAFFGQGTRLTVV.

This chain connects TRBV5-1 to TRBJ2-3; D is possibly TRBD2 (5 bases). The CDR3 is 18 amino acids. V was clipped by 0 bases and J by 1 base, with 18 bases between them. The germline CDR1 and CDR2 sequences are SGHRS and YFSETQ. Written as DNA, the CDR3 is TGCGCCAGCAGCTTGGGATCGACTACAATACTAGGCACAGATACGCAGTATTTT. It yields the protein CASSLGSTTILGTDTQYF.

The chain uses TRBV9 and TRBJ2-3; D is unresolved. Germline V gene lookup returns CDR1 SGDLS and CDR2 YYNGEE. CDR3 length equals 14 residues. The V end was cut by 4 bases, the J end by 5 bases, with 14 bases between. The CDR3 loop reads CASSSNIPEDTQYF. CDR3 in DNA: TGTGCCAGCAGCTCTAATATCCCAGAAGATACGCAGTATTTT.

The chain recombines TRBV29-1 with TRBJ2-7, with 8 bases aligning to TRBD1. Germline CDR1 SQVTM, CDR2 ANQGSEA. The CDR3 has 14 residues. With 0 bases clipped from V and 4 bases from J, the junction kept 5 bases outside the gene matches. The CDR3 DNA follows: TGCAGCGTTGAAGAGCGCGGACAGGGTTACGAGCAGTACTTC. Translated: CSVEERGQGYEQYF.